This record looks at one T cell receptor beta chain sequence and its context. The germline V gene has CDR1 LGHDT and CDR2 YNNKEL (reference sequence). V was clipped by 6 bases and J by 4 bases, with 13 bases between them. The CDR3 spans 14 residues. This sample is part of a study of blood T cell repertoires in COVID-19. For the study at large: The United States, Italy and Spain were the sources of the acute and convalescent COVID-19 samples. From T cells, B-cell-depleted T cells, or PBMCs came the material, which was cDNA or gDNA.

Original handling: Amplified reference gene primers provided the basis for estimating nucleated cell counts. TCRdb keeps only in-frame clones here, not all; method: immunoSEQ multiplex PCR. D and trimming were read from the DNA, whereas the V and J calls and clone size are those reported in that table. The table lists under 250,000 clones, over 80% of them singletons. The sequencing sample was made of peripheral blood. This receptor was obtained from an older woman with active or convalescent COVID-19. The chain links TRBV3-1 (or the pseudogene TRBV3-2) to TRBJ1-3; D is unresolved. The CDR3 DNA reads TGTGCCAGCAGTGGGGAGGAGTGGGGAAACACCATATATTTT. Residues: CASSGEEWGNTIYF.